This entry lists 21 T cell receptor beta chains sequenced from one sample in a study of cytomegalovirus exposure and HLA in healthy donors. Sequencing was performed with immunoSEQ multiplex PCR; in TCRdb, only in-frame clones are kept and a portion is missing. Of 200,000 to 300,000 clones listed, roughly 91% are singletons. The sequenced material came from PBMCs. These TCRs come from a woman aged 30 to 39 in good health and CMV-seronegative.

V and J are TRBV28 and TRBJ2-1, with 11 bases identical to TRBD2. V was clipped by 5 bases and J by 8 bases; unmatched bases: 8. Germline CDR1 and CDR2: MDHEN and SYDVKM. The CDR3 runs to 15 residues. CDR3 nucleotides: TGTGCCAGCAGTCTCACTAGCGGGAGCTTCTATGAGCAGTTCTTC. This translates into CASSLTSGSFYEQFF.

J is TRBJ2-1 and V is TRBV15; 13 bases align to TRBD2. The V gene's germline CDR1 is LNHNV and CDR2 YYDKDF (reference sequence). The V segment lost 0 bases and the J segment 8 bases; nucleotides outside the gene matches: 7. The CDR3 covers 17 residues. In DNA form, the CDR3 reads TGTGCCACCAGCAGAGAGGTTGGACTAGCGGGAGAGGATGAGCAGTTCTTC. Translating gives CATSREVGLAGEDEQFF. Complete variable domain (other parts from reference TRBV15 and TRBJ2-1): DAMVIQNPRYQVTQFGKPVTLSCSQTLNHNVMYWYQQKSSQAPKLLFHYYDKDFNNEADTPDNFQSRRPNTSFCFLDIRSPGLGDTAMYLCATSREVGLAGEDEQFFGPGTRLTVL.

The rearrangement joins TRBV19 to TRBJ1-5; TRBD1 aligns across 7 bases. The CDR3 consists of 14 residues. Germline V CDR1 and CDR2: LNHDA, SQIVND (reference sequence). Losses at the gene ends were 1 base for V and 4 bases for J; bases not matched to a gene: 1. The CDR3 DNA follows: TGTGCCAGTAGTATAGGGGACAGAAATCAGCCCCAGCATTTT. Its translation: CASSIGDRNQPQHF. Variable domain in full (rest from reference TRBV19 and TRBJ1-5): DGGITQSPKYLFRKEGQNVTLSCEQNLNHDAMYWYRQDPGQGLRLIYYSQIVNDFQKGDIAEGYSVSREKKESFPLTVTSAQKNPTAFYLCASSIGDRNQPQHFGDGTRLSIL.

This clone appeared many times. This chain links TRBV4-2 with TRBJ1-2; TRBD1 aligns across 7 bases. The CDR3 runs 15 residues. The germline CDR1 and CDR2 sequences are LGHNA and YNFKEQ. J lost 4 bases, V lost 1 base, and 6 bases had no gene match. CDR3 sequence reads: CASSQGRTGVYGYTF. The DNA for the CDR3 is TGTGCCAGCAGCCAAGGAAGGACAGGAGTCTATGGCTACACCTTC.

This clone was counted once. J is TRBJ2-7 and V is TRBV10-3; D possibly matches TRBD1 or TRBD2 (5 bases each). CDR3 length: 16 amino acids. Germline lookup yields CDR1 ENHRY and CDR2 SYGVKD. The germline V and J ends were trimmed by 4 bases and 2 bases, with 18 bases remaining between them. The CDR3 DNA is TGTGCCATCAGTGGAATCGGGACCCAAGTTGCCTACGAGCAGTACTTC. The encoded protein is CAISGIGTQVAYEQYF.

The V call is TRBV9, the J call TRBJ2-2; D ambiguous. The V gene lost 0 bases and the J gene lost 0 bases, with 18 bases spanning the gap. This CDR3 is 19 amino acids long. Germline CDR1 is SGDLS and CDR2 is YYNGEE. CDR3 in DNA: TGTGCCAGCAGCGTAGGTTGGCAGATCAACCGTGCGAACACCGGGGAGCTGTTTTTT. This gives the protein CASSVGWQINRANTGELFF.

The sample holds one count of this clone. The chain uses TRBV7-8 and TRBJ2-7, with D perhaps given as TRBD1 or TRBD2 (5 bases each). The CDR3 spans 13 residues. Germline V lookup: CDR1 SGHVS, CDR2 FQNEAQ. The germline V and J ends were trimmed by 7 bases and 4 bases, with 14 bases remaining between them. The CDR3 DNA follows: TGTGCCAGCACCCCGGGGCGGATATACGAGCAGTACTTC. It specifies CASTPGRIYEQYF.

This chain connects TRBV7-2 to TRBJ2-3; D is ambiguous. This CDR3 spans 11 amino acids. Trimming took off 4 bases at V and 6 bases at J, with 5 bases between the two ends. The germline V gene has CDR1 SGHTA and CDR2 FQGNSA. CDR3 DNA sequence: TGTGCCAGCAGCTCAAGTGATACGCAGTATTTT. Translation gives CASSSSDTQYF.

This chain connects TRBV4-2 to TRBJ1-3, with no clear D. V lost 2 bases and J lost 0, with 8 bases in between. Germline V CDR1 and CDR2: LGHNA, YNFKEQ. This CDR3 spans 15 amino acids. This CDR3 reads CASSQFDDSGNTIYF. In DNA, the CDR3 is TGTGCCAGCAGCCAATTCGACGACTCTGGAAACACCATATATTTT.

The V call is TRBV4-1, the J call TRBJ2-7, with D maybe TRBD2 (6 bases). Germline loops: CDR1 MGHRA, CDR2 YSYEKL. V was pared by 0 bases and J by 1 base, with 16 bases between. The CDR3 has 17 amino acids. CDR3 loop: CASSQEDNGGDSYEQYF. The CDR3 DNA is TGCGCCAGCAGCCAAGAGGACAACGGCGGGGATTCCTACGAGCAGTACTTC.

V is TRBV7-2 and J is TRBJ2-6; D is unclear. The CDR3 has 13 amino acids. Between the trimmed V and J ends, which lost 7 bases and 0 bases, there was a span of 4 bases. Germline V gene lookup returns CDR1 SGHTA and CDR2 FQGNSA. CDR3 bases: TGTGCCAGCAAAGACTCTGGGGCCAACGTCCTGACTTTC. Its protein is CASKDSGANVLTF.

Written as DNA, the CDR3 is TGCGCCAGCAGCCAGGACATCCACACAGATACGCAGTATTTT. It codes for CASSQDIHTDTQYF. The chain couples TRBV5-1 to TRBJ2-3, with D possibly TRBD1 on 5 matching bases. Deletions cut 4 bases from V and 2 bases from J, with 11 bases between. Germline V gives CDR1 SGHRS, CDR2 YFSETQ. CDR3 length equals 14 residues.

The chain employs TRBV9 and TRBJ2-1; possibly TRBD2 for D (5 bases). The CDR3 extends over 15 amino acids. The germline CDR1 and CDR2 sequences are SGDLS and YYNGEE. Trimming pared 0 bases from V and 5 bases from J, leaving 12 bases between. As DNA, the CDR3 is TGTGCCAGCAGCGTAGGGAGCGGCAGGAACAATGAGCAGTTCTTC. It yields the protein CASSVGSGRNNEQFF.

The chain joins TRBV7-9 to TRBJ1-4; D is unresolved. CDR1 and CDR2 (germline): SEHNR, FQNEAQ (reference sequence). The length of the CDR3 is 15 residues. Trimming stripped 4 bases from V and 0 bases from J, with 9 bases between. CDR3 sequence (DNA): TGTGCCAGCAGCTCTGACACGACAACTAATGAAAAACTGTTTTTT. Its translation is CASSSDTTTNEKLFF. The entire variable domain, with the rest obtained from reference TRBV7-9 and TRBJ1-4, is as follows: DTGVSQNPRHKITKRGQNVTFRCDPISEHNRLYWYRQTLGQGPEFLTYFQNEAQLEKSRLLSDRFSAERPKGSFSTLEIQRTEQGDSAMYLCASSSDTTTNEKLFFGSGTQLSVL.

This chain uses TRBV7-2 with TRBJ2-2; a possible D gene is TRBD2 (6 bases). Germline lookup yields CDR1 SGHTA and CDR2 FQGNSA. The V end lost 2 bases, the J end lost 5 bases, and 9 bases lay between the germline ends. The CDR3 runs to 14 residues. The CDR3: CASSLRGRTGELFF. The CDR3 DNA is TGTGCCAGCAGCTTACGAGGGAGGACCGGGGAGCTGTTTTTT.

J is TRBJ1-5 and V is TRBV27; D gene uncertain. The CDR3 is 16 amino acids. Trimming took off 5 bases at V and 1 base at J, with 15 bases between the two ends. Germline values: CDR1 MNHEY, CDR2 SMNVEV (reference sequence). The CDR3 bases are TGTGCCAGCAGTCCAAACTTATGGGCGAGCAATCAGCCCCAGCATTTT. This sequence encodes CASSPNLWASNQPQHF.

The CDR3 sequence is CASSSRTTPLYEQYF. In DNA, the CDR3 is TGTGCCAGCAGCTCCCGGACTACCCCACTCTACGAGCAGTACTTC. The chain has TRBV11-3 and TRBJ2-7; tentative D call: TRBD2 (6 bases). The germline gives CDR1 SGHNT, CDR2 YENEEA. The CDR3 sequence is 15 residues long. V was shortened by 4 bases and J by 3 bases, with 16 bases between the two germline ends.

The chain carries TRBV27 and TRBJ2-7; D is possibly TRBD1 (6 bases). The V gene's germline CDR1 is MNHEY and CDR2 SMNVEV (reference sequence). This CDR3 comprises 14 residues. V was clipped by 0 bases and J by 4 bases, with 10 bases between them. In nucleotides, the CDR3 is TGTGCCAGCAGTTTATCACAGGGTGGGTACGAGCAGTACTTC. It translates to CASSLSQGGYEQYF.

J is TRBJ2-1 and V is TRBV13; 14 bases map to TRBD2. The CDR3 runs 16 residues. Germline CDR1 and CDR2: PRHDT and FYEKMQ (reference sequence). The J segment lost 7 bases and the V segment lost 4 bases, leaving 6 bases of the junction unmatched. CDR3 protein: CASSSGLAGERNEQFF. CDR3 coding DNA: TGTGCCAGCAGCTCGGGACTAGCGGGAGAAAGAAATGAGCAGTTCTTC.

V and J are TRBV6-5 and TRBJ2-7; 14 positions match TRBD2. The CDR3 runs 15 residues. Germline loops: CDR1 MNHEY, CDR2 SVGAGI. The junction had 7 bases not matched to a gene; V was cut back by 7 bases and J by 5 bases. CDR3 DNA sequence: TGTGCCAGCACCGGGACTAGCGGGAGAAGCGACGAGCAGTACTTC. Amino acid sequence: CASTGTSGRSDEQYF.

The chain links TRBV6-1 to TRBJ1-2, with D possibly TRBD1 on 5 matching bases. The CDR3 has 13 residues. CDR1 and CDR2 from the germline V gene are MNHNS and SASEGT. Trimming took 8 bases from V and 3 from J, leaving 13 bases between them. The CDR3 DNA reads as TGTGCCAGCGAACAGACAGCATACTATGGCTACACCTTC. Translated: CASEQTAYYGYTF.